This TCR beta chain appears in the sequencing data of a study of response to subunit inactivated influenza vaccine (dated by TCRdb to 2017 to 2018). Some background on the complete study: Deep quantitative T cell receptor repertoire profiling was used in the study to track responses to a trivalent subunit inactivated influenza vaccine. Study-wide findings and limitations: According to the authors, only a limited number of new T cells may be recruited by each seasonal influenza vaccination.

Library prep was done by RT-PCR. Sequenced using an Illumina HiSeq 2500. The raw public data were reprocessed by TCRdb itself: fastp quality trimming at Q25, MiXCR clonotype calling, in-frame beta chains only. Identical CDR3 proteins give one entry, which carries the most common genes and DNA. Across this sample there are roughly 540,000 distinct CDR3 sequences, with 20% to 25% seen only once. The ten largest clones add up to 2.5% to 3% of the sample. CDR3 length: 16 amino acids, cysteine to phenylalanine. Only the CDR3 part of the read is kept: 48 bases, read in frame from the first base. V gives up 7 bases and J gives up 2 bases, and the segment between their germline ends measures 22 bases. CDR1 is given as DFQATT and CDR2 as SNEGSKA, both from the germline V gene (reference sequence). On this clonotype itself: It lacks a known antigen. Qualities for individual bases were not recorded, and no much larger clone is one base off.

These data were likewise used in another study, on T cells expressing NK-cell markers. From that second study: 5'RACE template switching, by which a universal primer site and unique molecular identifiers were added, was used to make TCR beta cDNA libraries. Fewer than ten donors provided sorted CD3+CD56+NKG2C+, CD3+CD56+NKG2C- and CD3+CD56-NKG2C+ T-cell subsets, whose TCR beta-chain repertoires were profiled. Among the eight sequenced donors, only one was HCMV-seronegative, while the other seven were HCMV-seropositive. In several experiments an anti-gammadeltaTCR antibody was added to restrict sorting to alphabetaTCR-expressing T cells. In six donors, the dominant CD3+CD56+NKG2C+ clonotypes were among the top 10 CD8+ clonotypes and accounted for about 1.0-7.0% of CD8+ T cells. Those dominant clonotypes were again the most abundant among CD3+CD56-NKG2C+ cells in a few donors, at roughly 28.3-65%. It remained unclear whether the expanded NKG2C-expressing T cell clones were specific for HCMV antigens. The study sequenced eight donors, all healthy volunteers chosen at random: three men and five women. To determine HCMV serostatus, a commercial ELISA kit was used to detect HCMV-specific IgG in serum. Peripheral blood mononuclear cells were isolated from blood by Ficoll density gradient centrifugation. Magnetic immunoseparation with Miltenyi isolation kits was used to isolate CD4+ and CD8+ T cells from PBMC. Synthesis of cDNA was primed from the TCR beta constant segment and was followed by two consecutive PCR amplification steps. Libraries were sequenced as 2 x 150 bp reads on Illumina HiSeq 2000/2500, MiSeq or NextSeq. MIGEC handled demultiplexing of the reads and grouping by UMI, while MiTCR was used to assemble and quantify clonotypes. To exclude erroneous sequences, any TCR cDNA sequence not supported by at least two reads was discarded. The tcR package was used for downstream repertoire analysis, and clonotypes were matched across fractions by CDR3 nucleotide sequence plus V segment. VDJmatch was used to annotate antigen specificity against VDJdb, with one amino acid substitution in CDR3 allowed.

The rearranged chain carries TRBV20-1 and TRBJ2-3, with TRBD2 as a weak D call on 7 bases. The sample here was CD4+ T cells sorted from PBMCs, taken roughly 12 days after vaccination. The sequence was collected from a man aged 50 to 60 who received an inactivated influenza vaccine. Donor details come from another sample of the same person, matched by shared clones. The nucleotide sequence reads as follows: TGCAGTGTTAGCCGCCCCCCGGGGGGCTTCACAGATACGCAGTATTTT. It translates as CSVSRPPGGFTDTQYF.